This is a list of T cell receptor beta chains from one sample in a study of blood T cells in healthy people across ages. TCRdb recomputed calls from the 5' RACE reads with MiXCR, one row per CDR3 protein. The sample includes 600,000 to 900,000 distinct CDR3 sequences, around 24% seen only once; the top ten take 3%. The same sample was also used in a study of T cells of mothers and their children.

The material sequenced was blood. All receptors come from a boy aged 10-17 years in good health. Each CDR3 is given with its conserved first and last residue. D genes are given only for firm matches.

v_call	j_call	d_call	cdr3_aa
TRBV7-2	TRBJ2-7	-	CASSLGSAEQYF
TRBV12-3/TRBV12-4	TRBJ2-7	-	CASSQSPSAVVEQYF
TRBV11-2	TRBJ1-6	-	CASSVRRDSYNSPLHF
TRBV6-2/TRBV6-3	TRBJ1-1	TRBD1	CATGKTGGNTEAFF
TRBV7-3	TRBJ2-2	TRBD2	CASSSTLAANTGELFF
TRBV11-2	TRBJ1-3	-	CASSDRKRGDTIYF
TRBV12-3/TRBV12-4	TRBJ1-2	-	CASSSGGPFYGYTF
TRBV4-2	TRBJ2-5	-	CASSQGYWDNQETQYF
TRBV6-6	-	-	CASKRIGGGAGETQYF
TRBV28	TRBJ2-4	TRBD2	CASSPGLATTGNIQYF
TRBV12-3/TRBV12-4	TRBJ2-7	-	CASSYPEGHLTGQYF
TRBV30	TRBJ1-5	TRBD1	CAWSVRQGGGQPQHF
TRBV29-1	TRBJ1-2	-	CSVEDLVRLNYGYTF
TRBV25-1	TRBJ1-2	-	CASSYGTFRGYGYTF
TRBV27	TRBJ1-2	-	CASSLWVHTF
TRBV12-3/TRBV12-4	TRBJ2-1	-	CASRPTPVGSYNEQFF
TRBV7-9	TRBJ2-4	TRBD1	CASSFGGDRLNIQYF
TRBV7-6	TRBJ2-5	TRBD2	CASSLGQPGLARQETQYF
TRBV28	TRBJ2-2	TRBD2	CVSNPVAGAYTGELFF
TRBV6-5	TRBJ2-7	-	CASSPSVRGYEQYF
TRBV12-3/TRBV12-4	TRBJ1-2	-	CASSLGIGASPPNYGYTF
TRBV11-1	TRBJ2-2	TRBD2	CASSLGRGGQFDTGELFF
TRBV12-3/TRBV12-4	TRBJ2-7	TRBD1	CASSSWTGFMNEQYF
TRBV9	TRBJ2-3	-	CASSPRVGYTDTQYF